Listed below are T cell receptor beta chains from one sample, sequenced in a study of T cell responses to AZD1222 COVID-19 vaccine. The data were produced by immunoSEQ multiplex PCR, yet TCRdb's version contains in-frame clones alone and is incomplete. The sample contains 250,000 or so clones, 90% to 95% of which appear only once. Sequencing was performed on peripheral blood, taken on day 0 of AZD1222 vaccination. The origin of the receptors is an adult in good health. CDR3s include the opening cysteine and the closing phenylalanine or tryptophan. The D gene is left open where the match is weak.

d_call j_call v_call cdr3_aa
. TRBJ2-7 TRBV11-2 CASSLVPSYEQYF
. TRBJ1-2 TRBV6-5 CASQTWDSPDGYTF
. TRBJ2-5 TRBV10-1 CASSSRVGETQYF
. TRBJ1-3 TRBV9 CASSVGGLSSGNTIYF
. TRBJ2-7 TRBV2 CASSFRTDSYEQYF
TRBD2 TRBJ2-7 TRBV6-5 CATRLAVYYEQYF
. TRBJ2-1 TRBV13 CASSQRVYGVAYNEQFF
TRBD1 TRBJ1-2 TRBV2 CASSEPGQGARGYTF
TRBD2 TRBJ2-1 TRBV7-9 CASSSGLAYNEQFF
. TRBJ2-2 TRBV28 CAGSRGPNTGELFF
. TRBJ1-5 TRBV7-8 CASRPGTGNQPQHF
. TRBJ1-6 TRBV7-9 CASSHPSTGTSYNSPLHF
TRBD1 TRBJ1-2 TRBV6-5 CASSPDRVGGYTF
. TRBJ1-2 TRBV20-1 CSPRGDYGYTF
TRBD2 TRBJ2-1 TRBV2 CASRTSDREQFF
. TRBJ2-3 TRBV13 CASSGRADTQYF
TRBD1 TRBJ2-2 TRBV7-3 CASSIGDRGTGELFF
. TRBJ2-2 TRBV5-4 CASSSPAGENTGELFF
TRBD2 TRBJ2-3 TRBV11-3 CASSRREDNTDTQYF
. TRBJ2-7 TRBV19 CASGGPYEQYF
. TRBJ1-4 TRBV2 CASIPRSPEKLFF
TRBD2 TRBJ2-7 TRBV15 CATSTRLAGALSEQYF
. TRBJ2-3 TRBV5-1 CASSLGALGRDTQYF
TRBD1 TRBJ1-4 TRBV7-9 CASSLRGLEEKLFF
TRBD2 TRBJ2-7 TRBV4-1 CASSSTSGGPVYEQYF
TRBD2 TRBJ2-7 TRBV7-2 CASSFGGSSYEQYF
TRBD1 TRBJ1-1 TRBV11-1 CASKPGQGESTEAFF
TRBD1 TRBJ1-1 TRBV13 CASSLGRQGVNTEAFF
. TRBJ1-6 TRBV30 CAWALAGLSHDSPLHF
TRBD1 TRBJ2-5 TRBV5-6 CASSLQGRLQETQYF
TRBD1 TRBJ2-7 TRBV19 CASSTYDRATYEQYF